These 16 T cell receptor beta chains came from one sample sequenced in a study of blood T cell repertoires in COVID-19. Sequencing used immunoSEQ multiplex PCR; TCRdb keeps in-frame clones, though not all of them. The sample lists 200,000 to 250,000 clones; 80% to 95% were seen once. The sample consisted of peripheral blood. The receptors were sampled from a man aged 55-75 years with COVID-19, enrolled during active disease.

In DNA, the CDR3 is TGTGCCAGCAGCTTAGGGGTTAGAGCGGACTACGAGCAGTACTTC. Its protein product is CASSLGVRADYEQYF. The chain couples TRBV11-3 to TRBJ2-7; perhaps TRBD2 as D (5 bases). CDR1 is SGHNT, CDR2 YENEEA, per germline. The CDR3 covers 15 residues. Deletions cut 1 base from V and 3 bases from J, with 13 bases between. The variable domain in full, with the rest retrieved from reference TRBV11-3 and TRBJ2-7, is EAGVVQSPRYKIIEKKQPVAFWCNPISGHNTLYWYLQNLGQGPELLIRYENEEAVDDSQLPKDRFSAERLKGVDSTLKIQPAELGDSAVYLCASSLGVRADYEQYFGPGTRLTVT.

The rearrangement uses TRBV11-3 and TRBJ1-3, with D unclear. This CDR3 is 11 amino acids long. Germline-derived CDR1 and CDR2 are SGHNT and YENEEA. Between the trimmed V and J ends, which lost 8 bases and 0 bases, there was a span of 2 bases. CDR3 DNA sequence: TGTGCCAGCCGCTCTGGAAACACCATATATTTT. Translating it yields CASRSGNTIYF.

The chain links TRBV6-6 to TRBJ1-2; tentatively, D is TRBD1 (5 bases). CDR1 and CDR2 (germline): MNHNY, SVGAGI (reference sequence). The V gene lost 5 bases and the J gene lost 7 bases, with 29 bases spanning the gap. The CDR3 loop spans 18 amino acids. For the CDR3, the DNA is TGTGCCAGCAGTCCATGGCTATCGGAACGGACACTCGGTGGTGGCTACACCTTC. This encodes CASSPWLSERTLGGGYTF.

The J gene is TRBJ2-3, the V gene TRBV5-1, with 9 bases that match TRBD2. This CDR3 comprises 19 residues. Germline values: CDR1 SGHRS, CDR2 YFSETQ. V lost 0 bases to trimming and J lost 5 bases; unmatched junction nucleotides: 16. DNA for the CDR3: TGCGCCAGCAGCTTGGCCAAAACTAGCGGGCCCCATGCCCTAGATACGCAGTATTTT. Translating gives CASSLAKTSGPHALDTQYF.

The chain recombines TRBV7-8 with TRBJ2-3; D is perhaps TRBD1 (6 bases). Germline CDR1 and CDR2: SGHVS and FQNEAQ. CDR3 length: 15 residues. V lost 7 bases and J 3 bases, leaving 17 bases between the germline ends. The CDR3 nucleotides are TGTGCCAGCACGCAAACAGGGATGGGGACAGATACGCAGTATTTT. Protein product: CASTQTGMGTDTQYF.

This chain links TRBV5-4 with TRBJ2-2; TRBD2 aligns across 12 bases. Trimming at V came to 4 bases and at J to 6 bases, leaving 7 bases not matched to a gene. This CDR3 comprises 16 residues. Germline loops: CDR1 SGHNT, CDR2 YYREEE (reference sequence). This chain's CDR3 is CASSGSSGGAPGELFF. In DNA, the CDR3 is TGTGCCAGCAGCGGATCTAGCGGGGGGGCCCCCGGGGAGCTGTTTTTT.

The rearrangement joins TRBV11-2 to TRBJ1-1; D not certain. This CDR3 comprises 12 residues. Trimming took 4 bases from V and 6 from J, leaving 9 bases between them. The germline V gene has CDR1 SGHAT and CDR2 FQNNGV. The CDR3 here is CASSSSVPEAFF. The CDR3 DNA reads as TGTGCCAGCAGCTCCTCGGTACCTGAAGCTTTCTTT. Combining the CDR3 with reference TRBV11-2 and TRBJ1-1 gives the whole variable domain EAGVAQSPRYKIIEKRQSVAFWCNPISGHATLYWYQQILGQGPKLLIQFQNNGVVDDSQLPKDRFSAERLKGVDSTLKIQPAKLEDSAVYLCASSSSVPEAFFGQGTRLTVV.

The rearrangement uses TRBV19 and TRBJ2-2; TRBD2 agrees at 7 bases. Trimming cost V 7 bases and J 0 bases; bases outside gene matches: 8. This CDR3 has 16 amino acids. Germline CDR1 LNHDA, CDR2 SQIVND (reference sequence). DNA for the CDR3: TGTGCCAGTACCATGGGGGGGACGGCGAACACCGGGGAGCTGTTTTTT. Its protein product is CASTMGGTANTGELFF.

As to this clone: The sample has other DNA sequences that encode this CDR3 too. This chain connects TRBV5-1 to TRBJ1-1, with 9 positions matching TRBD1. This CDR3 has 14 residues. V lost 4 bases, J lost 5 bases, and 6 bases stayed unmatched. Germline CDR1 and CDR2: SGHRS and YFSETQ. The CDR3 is CASSPGQGGTEAFF. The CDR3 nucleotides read TGCGCCAGCAGCCCGGGACAGGGTGGAACTGAAGCTTTCTTT.

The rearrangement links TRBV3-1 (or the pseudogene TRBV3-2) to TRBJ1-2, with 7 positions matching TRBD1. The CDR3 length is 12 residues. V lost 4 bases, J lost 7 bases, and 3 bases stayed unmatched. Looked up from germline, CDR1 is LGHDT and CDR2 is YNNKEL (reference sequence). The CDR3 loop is CASSPTGVGYTF. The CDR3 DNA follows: TGTGCCAGCAGCCCCACAGGGGTTGGCTACACCTTC.

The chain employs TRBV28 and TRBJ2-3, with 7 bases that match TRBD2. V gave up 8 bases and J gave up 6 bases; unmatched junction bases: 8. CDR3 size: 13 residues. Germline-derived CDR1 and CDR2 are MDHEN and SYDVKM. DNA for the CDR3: TGTGCCAGCGGGGCGGGAGCCCCGGATACGCAGTATTTT. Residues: CASGAGAPDTQYF.

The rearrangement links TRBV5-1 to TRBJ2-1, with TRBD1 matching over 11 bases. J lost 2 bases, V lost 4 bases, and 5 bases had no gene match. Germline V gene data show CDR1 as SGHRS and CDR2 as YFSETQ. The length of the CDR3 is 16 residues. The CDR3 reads CASSTGTGGPYNEQFF. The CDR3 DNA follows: TGCGCCAGCAGCACCGGGACAGGGGGGCCCTACAATGAGCAGTTCTTC.

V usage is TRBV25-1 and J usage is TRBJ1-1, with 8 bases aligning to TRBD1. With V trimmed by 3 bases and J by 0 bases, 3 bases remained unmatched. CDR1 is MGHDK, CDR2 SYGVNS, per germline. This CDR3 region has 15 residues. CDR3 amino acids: CASSELTGVNTEAFF. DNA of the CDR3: TGTGCCAGCAGTGAGTTGACAGGGGTGAACACTGAAGCTTTCTTT. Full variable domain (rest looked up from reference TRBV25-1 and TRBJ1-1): EADIYQTPRYLVIGTGKKITLECSQTMGHDKMYWYQQDPGMELHLIHYSYGVNSTEKGDLSSESTVSRIRTEHFPLTLESARPSHTSQYLCASSELTGVNTEAFFGQGTRLTVV.

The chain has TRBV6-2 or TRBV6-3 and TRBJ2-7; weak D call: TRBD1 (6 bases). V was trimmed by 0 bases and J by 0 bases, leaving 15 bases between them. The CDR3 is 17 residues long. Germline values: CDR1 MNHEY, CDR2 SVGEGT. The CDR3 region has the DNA TGTGCCAGCAGTTACTCGTTCGACAGGCAAAGCTCCTACGAGCAGTACTTC. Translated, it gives CASSYSFDRQSSYEQYF.

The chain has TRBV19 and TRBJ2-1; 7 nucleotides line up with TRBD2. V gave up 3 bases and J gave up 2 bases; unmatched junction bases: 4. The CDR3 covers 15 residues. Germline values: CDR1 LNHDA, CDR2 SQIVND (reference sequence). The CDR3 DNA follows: TGTGCCAGTAGTATTAGGGGAGGGACCTACAATGAGCAGTTCTTC. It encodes CASSIRGGTYNEQFF.

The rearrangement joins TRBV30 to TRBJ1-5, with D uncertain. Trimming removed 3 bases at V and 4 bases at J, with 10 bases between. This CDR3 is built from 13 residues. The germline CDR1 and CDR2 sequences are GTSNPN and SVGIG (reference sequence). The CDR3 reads CAWSGGRNQPQHF. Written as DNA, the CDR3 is TGTGCCTGGAGCGGTGGGAGAAATCAGCCCCAGCATTTT.